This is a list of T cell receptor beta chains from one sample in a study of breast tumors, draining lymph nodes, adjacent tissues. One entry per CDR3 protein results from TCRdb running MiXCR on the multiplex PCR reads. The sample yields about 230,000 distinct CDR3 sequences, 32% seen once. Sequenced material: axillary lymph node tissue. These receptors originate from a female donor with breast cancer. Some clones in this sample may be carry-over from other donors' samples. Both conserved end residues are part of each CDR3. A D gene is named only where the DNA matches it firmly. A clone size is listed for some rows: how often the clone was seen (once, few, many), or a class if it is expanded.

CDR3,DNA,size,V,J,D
CSAPLFGSGSDTQYF,TGCAGTGCTCCCCTGTTTGGGTCCGGGTCAGATACGCAGTATTTT,many,TRBV20-1,TRBJ2-3,.
CSARDQAGTDTQYF,TGCAGTGCTAGAGATCAAGCGGGCACAGATACGCAGTATTTT,.,TRBV20-1,TRBJ2-3,.
CASSPSGSPSYEQYF,TGCGCCAGCAGCCCGAGTGGCAGCCCCTCCTACGAGCAGTACTTC,many,TRBV5-1,TRBJ2-7,.
CASSQVPPGHLNSPLHF,TGTGCCAGCAGCCAGGTCCCCCCGGGACACCTTAATTCACCCCTCCACTTT,many,TRBV3-1,TRBJ1-6,.
CAIRDRDTTDTQYF,TGTGCCATCAGGGACAGGGATACCACAGATACGCAGTATTTT,many,TRBV10-3,TRBJ2-3,TRBD1
CASSKNRGHDSPLHF,TGTGCCAGTAGTAAGAACAGGGGGCATGATTCACCCCTCCACTTT,many,TRBV19,TRBJ1-6,TRBD1
CASSQSVSGELFF,TGTGCCAGCAGCCAATCGGTTAGCGGGGAGCTGTTTTTT,.,TRBV4-2,TRBJ2-2,.
CASSPGSKETQYF,TGTGCCAGCAGCCCCGGGTCGAAAGAGACCCAGTACTTC,many,TRBV7-2,TRBJ2-5,.
CASSADYANEKLFF,TGTGCCAGCAGCGCCGACTATGCTAATGAAAAACTGTTTTTT,many,TRBV11-2,TRBJ1-4,.
CSAGPRTERTGELFF,TGCAGTGCTGGACCCCGGACGGAGAGAACCGGGGAGCTGTTTTTT,.,TRBV20-1,TRBJ2-2,.
CASSSYGGGNTIYF,TGTGCCAGCAGCTCATATGGGGGTGGAAACACCATATATTTT,many,TRBV7-9,TRBJ1-3,.
CSALQGAYNEQYF,TGCAGTGCCTTGCAGGGGGCCTACAATGAGCAGTATTTT,.,TRBV20-1,TRBJ2-3,TRBD1
CASSKRTTDTQYF,TGTGCCAGCAGCAAAAGAACCACCGATACGCAGTATTTT,.,TRBV2,TRBJ2-3,.
CSVEGTEQETQYF,TGCAGCGTTGAGGGGACAGAACAAGAGACCCAGTACTTC,once,TRBV29-1,TRBJ2-5,TRBD1
CASSLSPSRGQYEQYF,TGTGCCAGCAGCTTAAGTCCGAGCAGGGGGCAATACGAGCAGTACTTC,many,TRBV7-3,TRBJ2-7,TRBD1
CASGAGQSYNEQFF,TGTGCTAGTGGCGCGGGACAGTCGTACAATGAGCAGTTCTTC,many,TRBV12-5,TRBJ2-1,.
CASSVIRGGGAAGNTIYF,TGTGCCAGCAGCGTGATTAGGGGGGGTGGAGCCGCTGGAAACACCATATATTTT,.,TRBV9,TRBJ1-3,.
CSAGDGLNYGYTF,TGCAGCGCAGGGGATGGCCTTAACTATGGCTACACCTTC,many,TRBV29-1,TRBJ1-2,.
CASSSDTTGRSYNEQSF,TGTGCCAGTAGTAGCGACACTACAGGGAGGTCCTACAATGAGCAGTCCTTC,.,TRBV19,TRBJ2-1,.
CSGTGLTYEQYF,TGCAGCGGCACAGGTTTAACCTACGAGCAGTACTTC,many,TRBV20-1,TRBJ2-7,.
CASRPMAGNYGYTF,TGTGCCAGCAGGCCTATGGCAGGAAACTATGGCTACACCTTC,few,TRBV6-6,TRBJ1-2,.
CASSPRQSGTEAFF,TGTGCCAGCTCACCAAGACAGTCTGGCACTGAAGCTTTCTTT,once,TRBV18,TRBJ1-1,.
CSAGQGTGELFF,TGCAGCGCTGGTCAGGGGACCGGGGAGCTGTTTTTT,many,TRBV29-1,TRBJ2-2,.
CASSPDLGNTIYF,TGTGCCAGCAGTCCCGACCTTGGAAACACCATATATTTT,.,TRBV13,TRBJ1-3,.
CSARAPSTGELFF,TGCAGTGCTAGAGCCCCGAGTACGGGGGAGCTGTTTTTT,many,TRBV20-1,TRBJ2-2,.
CASRDGGQVSYEQYF,TGTGCCAGCAGGGACGGCGGACAGGTCTCCTACGAGCAGTACTTC,many,TRBV6-6,TRBJ2-7,TRBD1
CASSLSEVGRYF,TGTGCCAGCAGCCTCTCGGAGGTTGGGCGGTACTTC,once,TRBV7-8,TRBJ2-7,.
CASSIGGSGELFF,TGTGCCAGTAGTATTGGCGGGAGCGGGGAGCTGTTTTTT,many,TRBV19,TRBJ2-2,TRBD2
CASSLVRNNEQFF,TGTGCCAGCAGCTTAGTGCGGAACAATGAGCAGTTCTTC,many,TRBV7-9,TRBJ2-1,.
CASSSMRGRTEAFF,TGTGCCAGCAGCAGTATGAGGGGGCGAACTGAAGCTTTCTTT,few,TRBV7-8,TRBJ1-1,TRBD1
CASSPGAGNQPQHF,TGTGCCAGCAGTCCCGGGGCGGGCAATCAGCCCCAGCATTTT,many,TRBV6-6,TRBJ1-5,.
CASRSGVTDTQYF,TGTGCCAGCCGCTCGGGAGTCACAGATACGCAGTATTTT,few,TRBV6-1,TRBJ2-3,.
CASTFSGGKYEQYF,TGTGCCAGCACCTTTAGCGGGGGGAAATACGAGCAGTACTTC,many,TRBV28,TRBJ2-7,TRBD2
CSVSGRADIQYF,TGCAGCGTGAGCGGGAGGGCCGACATTCAGTACTTC,many,TRBV29-1,TRBJ2-4,TRBD2
CASGFSSADTQYF,TGTGCTAGTGGTTTCTCTAGCGCCGATACGCAGTATTTT,many,TRBV12-5,TRBJ2-3,.
CASGEGRTYNEQFF,TGTGCCAGCGGGGAGGGAAGGACCTACAATGAGCAGTTCTTC,many,TRBV19,TRBJ2-1,TRBD2
CASNTASSGNTIYF,TGTGCCAGCAACACAGCTAGCTCTGGAAACACCATATATTTT,many,TRBV28,TRBJ1-3,.